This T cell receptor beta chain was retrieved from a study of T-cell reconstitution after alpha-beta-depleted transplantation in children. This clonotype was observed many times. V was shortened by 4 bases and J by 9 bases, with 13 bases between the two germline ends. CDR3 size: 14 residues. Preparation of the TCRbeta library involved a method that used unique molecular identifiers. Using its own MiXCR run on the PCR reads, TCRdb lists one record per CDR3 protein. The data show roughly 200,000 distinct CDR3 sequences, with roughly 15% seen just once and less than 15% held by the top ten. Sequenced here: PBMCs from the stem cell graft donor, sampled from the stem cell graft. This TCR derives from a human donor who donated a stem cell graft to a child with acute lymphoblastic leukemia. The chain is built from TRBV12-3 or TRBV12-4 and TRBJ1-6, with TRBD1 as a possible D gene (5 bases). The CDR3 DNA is TGTGCCAGCAGTTCCTCGGGACCAGGTTCACCCCTCCACTTT. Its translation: CASSSSGPGSPLHF.